This T cell receptor beta chain was documented in a study of beta chain features in type 1 diabetes. Points from the study as a whole: The similarity of naive, central memory and Treg TCRB repertoires appeared greater among patients than among healthy donors. Fewer insertions but more deletions were seen at VDJ junctions in type 1 diabetes patients.

The CDR3 consists of 14 residues. Trimming took off 10 bases at V and 5 bases at J, with 20 bases between the two ends. The germline gives CDR1 SEHNR, CDR2 FQNEAQ (reference sequence). This clone was detected a few times. Its target is unknown. Expressed TCRB transcripts got sequenced, as all isolated RNA was reverse transcribed. The repertoire was sequenced with immunoSEQ multiplex PCR; TCRdb's copy has only in-frame clones and lacks some. The repertoire has over 500,000 clones, 15% to 19% of them found once; the top ten carry about 0.093%. Sequencing was performed on naive CD4+ T cells from blood. The sequence was collected from a man younger than 35 in good health. The genes are TRBV7-9 and TRBJ2-5; tentative D call: TRBD1 (6 bases). The CDR3 DNA follows: TGTGCCACCTCGACAGGCCTGGACCTCGAGACCCAGTACTTC. Protein sequence: CATSTGLDLETQYF.